Listed below are T cell receptor beta chains from one sample, sequenced in a study of blood T cell repertoires in COVID-19. The assay was immunoSEQ multiplex PCR, and TCRdb's table has in-frame clones only and misses some. The sample lists approximately 120,000 clones; over 80% were seen once. Specimen: peripheral blood. The receptor source for this set is a woman in her sixties or seventies with acute or convalescent COVID-19. The CDR3 runs from the conserved cysteine through the conserved F or W. The D gene is left open where the match is weak. Only some rows state a clone size, as once, few, many or a class for expanded clones.

TRBJ2-3	TRBD1	.	TRBV6-2/TRBV6-3	CASSYGTASTDTQYF	TGTGCCAGCAGTTACGGGACAGCTAGCACAGATACGCAGTATTTT
TRBJ2-3	.	.	TRBV19	CASSIDPSTDTQYF	TGTGCCAGTAGTATAGATCCTAGCACAGATACGCAGTATTTT
TRBJ1-5	.	.	TRBV3-1/TRBV3-2	CASSQEGLGQPQHF	TGTGCCAGCAGCCAAGAGGGGCTGGGGCAGCCCCAGCATTTT
TRBJ1-2	.	.	TRBV24-1	CATSDYGGSPDGYTF	TGTGCCACCAGTGATTATGGGGGGAGTCCCGATGGCTACACCTTC
TRBJ1-1	.	.	TRBV27	CASRSSGGVQGFMNTEAFF	TGTGCCAGCCGCTCGTCGGGGGGGGTACAGGGTTTCATGAACACTGAAGCTTTCTTT
TRBJ1-2	.	once	TRBV29-1	CSVETAGMYGYTF	TGCAGCGTTGAAACGGCAGGAATGTATGGCTACACCTTC
TRBJ1-5	.	few	TRBV30	CAHGHGRGNQPQHF	TGTGCCCACGGGCATGGCAGGGGCAATCAGCCCCAGCATTTT
TRBJ1-2	TRBD1	.	TRBV20-1	CSASAQGAGYGYTF	TGCAGTGCTAGTGCCCAGGGGGCGGGGTATGGCTACACCTTC
TRBJ2-3	.	.	TRBV12-3/TRBV12-4	CASSNPGQWNF	TGTGCCAGCAGTAATCCGGGACAATGGAATTTT
TRBJ1-1	.	.	TRBV19	CASSRAGTEAFF	TGTGCCAGTAGCCGGGCGGGGACTGAAGCTTTCTTT
TRBJ2-2	.	.	TRBV10-3	CAHRRTAPGELFF	TGTGCTCATCGGAGGACTGCCCCCGGGGAGCTGTTTTTT
TRBJ1-5	TRBD1	.	TRBV7-9	CASSRTGSNQPQHF	TGTGCCAGCAGCCGGACAGGGAGCAATCAGCCCCAGCATTTT
TRBJ1-5	.	.	TRBV2	CANTRGGNQPQHF	TGTGCCAACACCAGGGGAGGCAATCAGCCCCAGCATTTT
TRBJ1-2	TRBD1	.	TRBV15	CATSLDPDRGNGYTF	TGTGCCACCAGCCTTGATCCGGACAGGGGAAATGGCTACACCTTC
TRBJ2-2	TRBD2	once	TRBV7-9	CASSLRTSVVRTGELFF	TGTGCCAGCAGCTTAAGAACTAGCGTAGTCAGAACCGGGGAGCTGTTTTTT
TRBJ1-1	.	.	TRBV14	CASSQDGRGRTFF	TGTGCCAGCAGCCAAGATGGGCGGGGCCGTACTTTCTTT
TRBJ1-5	.	.	TRBV19	CASDEQGGNQPQHF	TGTGCCAGCGACGAACAGGGAGGCAATCAGCCCCAGCATTTT
TRBJ1-1	.	.	TRBV28	CASSSSLGGGTEAFF	TGTGCCAGCAGTTCGTCCTTGGGAGGTGGGACTGAAGCTTTCTTT
TRBJ2-3	TRBD2	.	TRBV7-9	CASSLVGGATDTQYF	TGTGCCAGCAGCTTAGTCGGGGGGGCAACAGATACGCAGTATTTT
TRBJ1-2	TRBD1	.	TRBV5-4	CASSLGLQGFGYTF	TGTGCCAGCAGCTTGGGGCTACAGGGGTTCGGCTACACCTTC
TRBJ2-1	.	.	TRBV6-5	CASKPGSLGVDEQFF	TGTGCCAGCAAGCCCGGGAGTCTCGGGGTCGATGAGCAGTTCTTC
TRBJ1-5	.	.	TRBV28	CASIGWARGRDQPQHF	TGTGCCAGCATTGGATGGGCCAGGGGACGGGATCAGCCCCAGCATTTT
TRBJ2-7	.	.	TRBV6-1	CASSEAGLGQYF	TGTGCCAGCAGTGAAGCGGGCCTGGGGCAGTACTTC
TRBJ1-5	.	few	TRBV6-5	CASSSGSRSADQPQHF	TGTGCCAGCAGTTCCGGTTCAAGATCCGCCGATCAGCCCCAGCATTTT
TRBJ2-7	TRBD2	few	TRBV10-3	CAIMTSGGYEQYF	TGTGCCATCATGACTAGCGGGGGTTACGAGCAGTACTTC
TRBJ2-7	TRBD1	.	TRBV6-5	CASSRDRDRAEQYF	TGTGCCAGCAGTAGGGACAGGGACAGGGCCGAGCAGTACTTC
TRBJ2-3	.	.	TRBV18	CASSPMAIPTDTQYF	TGTGCCAGCTCACCAATGGCCATACCCACAGATACGCAGTATTTT
TRBJ2-7	.	.	TRBV15	CATSRLGGGPGEQYF	TGTGCCACCAGCAGGCTAGGGGGAGGGCCCGGTGAGCAGTACTTC
TRBJ2-5	.	.	TRBV7-3	CASSLNGVTETQYF	TGTGCCAGCAGCTTAAACGGGGTAACAGAGACCCAGTACTTC
TRBJ2-1	TRBD2	.	TRBV29-1	CSAGLAGEDEQFF	TGCAGCGCCGGACTAGCGGGGGAAGATGAGCAGTTCTTC
TRBJ1-1	TRBD1	.	TRBV5-1	CASSFTGGTEAFF	TGCGCCAGCAGCTTTACAGGGGGCACTGAAGCTTTCTTT
TRBJ2-3	.	.	TRBV4-2	CASSLEGPGEGDTQYF	TGTGCCAGCAGCCTTGAGGGCCCAGGAGAAGGAGATACGCAGTATTTT
TRBJ1-1	.	.	TRBV28	CASRLQTTEAFF	TGTGCCAGCAGGCTACAGACAACTGAAGCTTTCTTT
TRBJ2-3	.	.	TRBV30	CAWRTGGTDTQYF	TGTGCCTGGAGGACTGGGGGGACAGATACGCAGTATTTT
TRBJ1-2	.	.	TRBV28	CASSWGGNYGYTF	TGTGCCAGCAGTTGGGGCGGCAACTATGGCTACACCTTC
TRBJ2-7	.	few	TRBV5-1	CASSPGGKPYEQYF	TGCGCCAGCAGCCCCGGAGGGAAGCCTTACGAGCAGTACTTC
TRBJ1-2	.	.	TRBV20-1	CSALRGNGYTF	TGCAGTGCCCTTAGGGGAAATGGCTACACCTTC
TRBJ1-5	.	.	TRBV4-3	CASSQELNGNQPQHF	TGCGCCAGCAGCCAAGAACTGAACGGCAATCAGCCCCAGCATTTT
TRBJ2-5	TRBD1	few	TRBV3-1/TRBV3-2	CASSPDRGNSKTQYF	TGTGCCAGCAGCCCCGACAGGGGGAATTCGAAGACCCAGTACTTC
TRBJ1-1	.	.	TRBV12-3/TRBV12-4	CASSLVSEAFF	TGTGCCAGCAGTTTAGTATCGGAAGCTTTCTTT
TRBJ1-1	.	.	TRBV4-1	CASSHQGMGTEAFF	TGCGCCAGCAGCCACCAGGGGATGGGGACTGAAGCTTTCTTT
TRBJ2-7	.	.	TRBV7-8	CASSPATGAGQEQYF	TGTGCCAGCAGCCCCGCGACGGGAGCCGGGCAAGAGCAGTACTTC
TRBJ2-1	.	.	TRBV9	CASSVVGNNEQFF	TGTGCCAGCAGCGTAGTGGGCAACAATGAGCAGTTCTTC
TRBJ2-7	.	.	TRBV7-9	CASSPGSYEQYF	TGTGCCAGCAGCCCCGGGTCCTACGAGCAGTACTTC
TRBJ2-1	.	.	TRBV2	CASSALYEQFF	TGTGCCAGCAGTGCTTTGTATGAGCAGTTCTTC
TRBJ2-3	TRBD2	.	TRBV5-6	CASSLGLAGTDTQYF	TGTGCCAGCAGCTTGGGACTAGCGGGCACAGATACGCAGTATTTT
TRBJ1-5	.	.	TRBV19	CASSPGNSNQPQHF	TGTGCCAGTAGTCCCGGGAATAGCAATCAGCCCCAGCATTTT
TRBJ1-2	TRBD1	.	TRBV19	CASSPGTALYGYTF	TGTGCCAGTAGTCCCGGGACAGCCCTCTATGGCTACACCTTC
TRBJ2-3	.	.	TRBV19	CTSSIGARPTDTQYF	TGTACCAGTAGTATAGGGGCGCGCCCCACAGATACGCAGTATTTT
TRBJ1-1	.	.	TRBV4-2	CASSQGGQGRRNTEAFF	TGTGCCAGCAGCCAAGGGGGGCAGGGTCGGAGGAACACTGAAGCTTTCTTT
TRBJ2-1	TRBD1	.	TRBV11-3	CASSLDRDYNEQFF	TGTGCCAGCAGCTTGGACAGGGACTACAATGAGCAGTTCTTC
TRBJ1-5	.	few	TRBV4-1	CASSQAEVSNQPQHF	TGCGCCAGCAGCCAAGCCGAGGTGAGCAATCAGCCCCAGCATTTT
TRBJ1-2	TRBD1	.	TRBV2	CASRTPDRGGSYGYTF	TGTGCCAGCAGGACGCCGGACAGGGGAGGTAGCTATGGCTACACCTTC
TRBJ2-7	.	.	TRBV12-3/TRBV12-4	CASSTLYEQYF	TGTGCCAGCAGCACATTATACGAGCAGTACTTC
TRBJ2-5	TRBD1	.	TRBV29-1	CSVEGETGLETQYF	TGCAGCGTTGAAGGAGAGACAGGGTTAGAGACCCAGTACTTC
TRBJ1-2	.	.	TRBV5-4	CASSFGSTVYGYTF	TGTGCCAGCAGCTTCGGCTCTACAGTCTATGGCTACACCTTC
TRBJ2-3	TRBD1	.	TRBV9	CASSVGTGVSTDTQYF	TGTGCCAGCAGCGTAGGGACAGGAGTTAGCACAGATACGCAGTATTTT
TRBJ2-5	TRBD1	.	TRBV2	CASSRQGGETQYF	TGTGCCAGCAGCCGACAGGGGGGGGAGACCCAGTACTTC
TRBJ1-5	TRBD1	.	TRBV6-5	CASRGGQTFNQPQHF	TGTGCCAGCAGGGGGGGACAGACCTTCAATCAGCCCCAGCATTTT
TRBJ1-2	TRBD1	.	TRBV19	CASSMGTGMDPYGYTF	TGTGCCAGTAGTATGGGGACAGGGATGGACCCTTATGGCTACACCTTC